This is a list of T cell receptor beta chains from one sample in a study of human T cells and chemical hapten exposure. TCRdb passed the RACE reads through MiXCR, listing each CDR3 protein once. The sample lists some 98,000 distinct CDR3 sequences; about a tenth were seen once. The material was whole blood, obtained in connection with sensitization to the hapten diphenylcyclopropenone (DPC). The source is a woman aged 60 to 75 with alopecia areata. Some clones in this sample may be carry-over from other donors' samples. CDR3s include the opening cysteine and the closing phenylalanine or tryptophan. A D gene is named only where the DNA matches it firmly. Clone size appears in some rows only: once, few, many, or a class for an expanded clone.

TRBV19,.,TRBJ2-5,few,CASSRSAAQETQYF,TGTGCCAGTAGTCGGTCGGCTGCCCAAGAGACCCAGTACTTC
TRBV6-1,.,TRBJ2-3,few,CASSLNHAEDTQYF,TGTGCCAGCAGCCTCAACCACGCGGAAGATACGCAGTATTTT
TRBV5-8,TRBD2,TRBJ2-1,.,CASSWNPLAGGSNEQFF,TGTGCCAGCAGCTGGAATCCCCTAGCGGGGGGCTCAAATGAGCAGTTCTTC
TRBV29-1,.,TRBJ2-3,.,CSVGYSNTQYF,TGCAGCGTGGGCTACTCGAATACGCAGTATTTT
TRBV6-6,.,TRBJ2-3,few,CASSYWRVRGSASSTDTQYF,TGTGCCAGCAGTTACTGGCGGGTCCGGGGGTCGGCTTCGTCCACAGATACGCAGTATTTT
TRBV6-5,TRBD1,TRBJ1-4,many,CASSRTGANEKLFF,TGTGCCAGCAGCCGAACAGGGGCTAATGAAAAACTGTTTTTT
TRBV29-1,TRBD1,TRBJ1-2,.,CSVDPTGGSSGYTF,TGCAGCGTTGACCCGACAGGGGGATCGTCTGGCTACACCTTC
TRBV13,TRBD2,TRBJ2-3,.,CASSARLAGDSTDTQYF,TGTGCCAGCAGCGCCCGACTAGCGGGGGATAGCACAGATACGCAGTATTTT
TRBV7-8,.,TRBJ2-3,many,CASSPQGITDTQYF,TGTGCCAGCAGCCCACAGGGAATTACAGATACGCAGTATTTT
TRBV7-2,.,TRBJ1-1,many,CASSLSHQGTEAFF,TGTGCCAGCAGCTTGTCGCACCAGGGCACTGAAGCTTTCTTT
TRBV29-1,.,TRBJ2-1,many,CSVDEQFF,TGCAGCGTTGACGAGCAGTTCTTC
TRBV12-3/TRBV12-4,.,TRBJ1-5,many,CASSWGREKGNQPQHF,TGTGCCAGCAGTTGGGGGAGGGAGAAGGGCAATCAGCCCCAGCATTTT
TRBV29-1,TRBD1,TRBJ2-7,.,CSGGTASYEQYF,TGCAGCGGTGGGACAGCTTCCTACGAGCAGTACTTC
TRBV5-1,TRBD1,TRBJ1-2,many,CASSPRTGGLSPGGITNYGYTF,TGCGCCAGCAGCCCACGGACAGGGGGCTTATCACCCGGTGGGATCACTAACTATGGCTACACCTTC
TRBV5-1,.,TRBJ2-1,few,CASSLASPGEQFF,TGCGCCAGCAGCTTGGCTTCACCGGGTGAGCAGTTCTTC
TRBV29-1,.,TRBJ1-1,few,CSATGMTAEAFF,TGCAGCGCGACAGGTATGACGGCTGAAGCTTTCTTT
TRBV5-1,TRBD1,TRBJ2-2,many,CASSTTPGQGGTGELFF,TGCGCCAGCAGCACAACGCCGGGACAGGGAGGCACCGGGGAGCTGTTTTTT
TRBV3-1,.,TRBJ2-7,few,CASSQAGTSYEQYF,TGTGCCAGCAGCCAGGCAGGAACCTCCTACGAGCAGTACTTC
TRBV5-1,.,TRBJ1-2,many,CASSLEADSYGYTF,TGCGCCAGCAGCTTGGAGGCGGATTCCTATGGCTACACCTTC
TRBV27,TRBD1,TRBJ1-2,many,CASKRTGGAYGYTF,TGTGCCAGCAAGAGGACAGGGGGCGCGTATGGCTACACCTTC
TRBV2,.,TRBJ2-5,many,CASRGQPQETQYF,TGTGCCAGCAGAGGGCAGCCCCAAGAGACCCAGTACTTC
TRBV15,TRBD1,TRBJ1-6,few,CATSRAAGGASPLHF,TGTGCCACCAGCAGAGCCGCAGGGGGCGCGTCACCCCTCCACTTT
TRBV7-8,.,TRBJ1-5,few,CASSYTGGGEQPQHF,TGTGCCAGCAGCTATACAGGCGGGGGGGAGCAGCCCCAGCATTTT
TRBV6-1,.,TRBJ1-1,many,CASLYGAGVNTEAFF,TGTGCCAGTCTCTATGGGGCAGGAGTGAACACTGAAGCTTTCTTT
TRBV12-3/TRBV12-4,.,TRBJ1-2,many,CASSLEAGYGYTF,TGTGCCAGCAGTTTAGAGGCAGGCTATGGCTACACCTTC
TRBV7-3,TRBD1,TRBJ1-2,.,CASSLRDRDLTNYGYTF,TGTGCCAGCAGCTTACGGGACAGAGACTTAACTAACTATGGCTACACCTTC
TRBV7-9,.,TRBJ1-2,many,CASSRTGPNYGYTF,TGTGCCAGCAGCCGGACGGGACCTAACTATGGCTACACCTTC
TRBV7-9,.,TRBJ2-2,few,CASSLPRRNTGELFF,TGTGCCAGCAGCTTGCCCAGAAGGAACACCGGGGAGCTGTTTTTT
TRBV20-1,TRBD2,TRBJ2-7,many,CSARDSGGDAEQYF,TGCAGTGCTAGGGATAGCGGGGGGGACGCCGAGCAGTACTTC
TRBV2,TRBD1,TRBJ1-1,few,CASSPQGGRTEAFF,TGTGCCAGCAGTCCACAGGGGGGGCGGACTGAAGCTTTCTTT
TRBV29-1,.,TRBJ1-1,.,CSVEFDGGGPEAFF,TGCAGCGTTGAATTTGACGGGGGAGGGCCTGAAGCTTTCTTT
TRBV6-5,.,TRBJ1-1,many,CATSDQRRTEAFF,TGTGCCACCTCCGATCAGCGTAGGACTGAAGCTTTCTTT
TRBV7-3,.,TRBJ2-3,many,CASSFRGREDTQYF,TGTGCCAGCAGCTTCCGGGGGCGTGAAGATACGCAGTATTTT
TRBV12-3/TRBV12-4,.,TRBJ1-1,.,CATTEHSSSNTEAFF,TGTGCCACCACAGAACATTCCAGCTCCAACACTGAAGCTTTCTTT
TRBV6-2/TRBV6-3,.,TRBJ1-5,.,CASSLAGSTGQPQHF,TGTGCCAGCAGTCTAGCAGGATCAACGGGCCAGCCCCAGCATTTT
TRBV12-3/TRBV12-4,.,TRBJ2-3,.,CASSLHGRTPSDTQYF,TGTGCCAGCAGTCTGCATGGGAGGACTCCATCAGATACGCAGTATTTT
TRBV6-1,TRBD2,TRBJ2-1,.,CASSEFASGGAEEQFF,TGTGCCAGCAGTGAATTCGCTAGCGGGGGGGCGGAGGAGCAGTTCTTC
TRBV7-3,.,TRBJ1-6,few,CASSLNGAGAGSPLHF,TGTGCCAGCAGCTTAAACGGGGCAGGGGCAGGTTCACCCCTCCACTTT
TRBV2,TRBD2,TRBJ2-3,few,CASSVPSGGSDTQYF,TGTGCCAGCAGTGTACCTAGCGGGGGGTCAGATACGCAGTATTTT
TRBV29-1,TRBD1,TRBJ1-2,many,CSSTGGDYGYTF,TGCAGCTCTACAGGGGGCGACTATGGCTACACCTTC
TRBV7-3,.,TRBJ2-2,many,CASSAESSGELFF,TGTGCCAGCAGCGCAGAGTCCTCCGGGGAGCTGTTTTTT
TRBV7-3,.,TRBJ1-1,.,CASSHRPGDGDLNTEAFF,TGTGCCAGCAGCCATCGCCCGGGGGATGGGGACTTGAACACTGAAGCTTTCTTT
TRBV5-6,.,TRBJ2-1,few,CASSLYNNEQFF,TGTGCCAGCAGCCTATACAATAATGAGCAGTTCTTC
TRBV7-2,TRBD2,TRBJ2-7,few,CASSRWTSGAYEQYF,TGTGCCAGCAGCCGTTGGACTAGCGGGGCCTACGAGCAGTACTTC
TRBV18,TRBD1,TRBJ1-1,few,CASSGGTGVFTEAFF,TGTGCCAGCTCAGGCGGGACAGGGGTTTTCACTGAAGCTTTCTTT
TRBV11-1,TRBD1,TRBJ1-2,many,CASSRGQGGYGYTF,TGTGCCAGCAGCCGGGGACAGGGGGGTTATGGCTACACCTTC
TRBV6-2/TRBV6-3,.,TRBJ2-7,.,CAIAVGGVGYEQYF,TGTGCCATCGCAGTTGGGGGCGTGGGGTACGAGCAGTACTTC
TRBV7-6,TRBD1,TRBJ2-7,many,CASSFMKGQGSTLYEQYF,TGTGCCAGCAGCTTTATGAAGGGACAGGGGTCCACCCTCTACGAGCAGTACTTC
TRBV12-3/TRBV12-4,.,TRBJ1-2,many,CASSPAPGGYGYTF,TGTGCCAGCAGTCCAGCTCCTGGGGGCTATGGCTACACCTTC
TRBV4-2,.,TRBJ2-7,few,CASSHGTGSYEQYF,TGTGCCAGCAGCCATGGGACGGGCTCCTACGAGCAGTACTTC
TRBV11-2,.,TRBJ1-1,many,CASRPRANTEAFF,TGTGCCAGCAGGCCCAGGGCAAACACTGAAGCTTTCTTT
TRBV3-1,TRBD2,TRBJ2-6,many,CASSRFSGGPGANVLTF,TGTGCCAGCAGCCGCTTTTCGGGGGGGCCTGGGGCCAACGTCCTGACTTTC
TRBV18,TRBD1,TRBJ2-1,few,CASGTGTVYNEQFF,TGTGCCAGCGGAACCGGGACAGTGTACAATGAGCAGTTCTTC